A selection of T cell receptor beta chains follows, all from one sample in a study of Tregs in tolerant kidney transplant recipients. Generated by immunoSEQ multiplex PCR, the TCRdb table keeps only in-frame clones and is missing some. The table lists tens of thousands of clones, approximately 93% of them singletons. The source was CD4+ T cells from blood (PBMCs), collected 12 months after the transplant. The receptors shown here come from a human patient who received a combined kidney and bone marrow transplant. Certain T cells may be donor cells from the graft. Both conserved end residues are part of each CDR3. The D gene is left open where the match is weak. Clone sizes are given selectively: once, few, many, or a class where the clone is expanded.

TRBJ2-5,few,TRBD1,TRBV29-1,TGCAGCGTTGTTGGGAGGACAGGGGACCTCTTTCAAGAGACCCAGTACTTC,CSVVGRTGDLFQETQYF
TRBJ2-7,once,TRBD2,TRBV7-8,TGTGCCAGCAGTTCGGGGGGTCCCTACGAGCAGTACTTC,CASSSGGPYEQYF
TRBJ1-3,few,-,TRBV7-3,TGTGCCAGCAGCTTAACCACTGGAAACACCATATATTTT,CASSLTTGNTIYF
TRBJ2-7,-,TRBD1,TRBV27,TGTGCCAGCAGTGGCCGGGACAGGAATTCCGGCGAGCAGTACTTC,CASSGRDRNSGEQYF
TRBJ1-2,-,-,TRBV4-3,TGCGCCAGCAGCCAAGATGGTACAGGGACCGATTATGGCTACACCTTC,CASSQDGTGTDYGYTF
TRBJ1-3,-,-,TRBV9,TGTGCCAGCAGCGTAGCCGGACAGGGAAACACCATATATTTT,CASSVAGQGNTIYF
TRBJ2-6,-,TRBD1,TRBV6-6,TGTGCCAGCGGCCGGGACAGCCCATCTGGGGCCAACGTCCTGACTTTC,CASGRDSPSGANVLTF
TRBJ1-6,-,-,TRBV2,TGTGCCAGCACCGGACAGTATAATTCACCCCTCCACTTT,CASTGQYNSPLHF
TRBJ1-1,-,-,TRBV2,TGTGCCTGGCGACGGGAAACGGTGACTGAAGCTTTCTTT,CAWRRETVTEAFF
TRBJ2-7,-,-,TRBV11-3,TGTGCCAGCAGCTCACTACCCGGGGTCTACGAGCAGTACTTC,CASSSLPGVYEQYF
TRBJ2-5,-,-,TRBV5-6,TGTGCCAGCAGCTTGGCCGGTCTAGAGACCCAGTACTTC,CASSLAGLETQYF
TRBJ1-2,-,-,TRBV4-3,TGCGCCAGCAGCCAAGCCGGGACACTTAACTATGGCTACACCTTC,CASSQAGTLNYGYTF
TRBJ2-1,-,TRBD2,TRBV4-2,TGTGCCAGCAGCCAACGAGCGGGGGGGCCGGATGAGCAGTTCTTC,CASSQRAGGPDEQFF
TRBJ1-1,-,TRBD1,TRBV5-4,TGTGCCAGCGGGACCCCCAAAACAGGGGGAACTTCGCTCACTGAAGCTTTCTTT,CASGTPKTGGTSLTEAFF
TRBJ2-7,-,TRBD1,TRBV7-2,TGTGCCAGCAGCATTCAGACCGGGACAGGGAACTACGAGCAGTACTTC,CASSIQTGTGNYEQYF
TRBJ1-3,-,-,TRBV18,TGTGCCAGCTCACCACCGCGGACAGTCTCTGGAAACACCATATATTTT,CASSPPRTVSGNTIYF
TRBJ1-6,-,TRBD1,TRBV10-3,TGTGCCATCGGGGTGACAGGGGATAATTCCCCCCTCCACTTT,CAIGVTGDNSPLHF
TRBJ1-3,-,-,TRBV2,TGTGCCAGCAGGGAAACGGGGTTCTCTGGAAACACCATATATTTT,CASRETGFSGNTIYF
TRBJ2-5,-,TRBD2,TRBV9,TGTGCCAGCAGCTTAACAGCGGGAGGGCCGGAGCAGTACTTC,CASSLTAGGPEQYF
TRBJ1-6,once,-,TRBV4-3,TGCGCCAGCAGCCAAGATGGGGAGAATACTAATTCACCCCTCCACTTT,CASSQDGENTNSPLHF
TRBJ1-4,-,-,TRBV6-6,TGTGCCAGCAGTTACTCGACGGGTTCCAGGGGTGAAAAACTGTTTTTT,CASSYSTGSRGEKLFF
TRBJ2-1,-,-,TRBV30,TGTGCCTCTCAAGGGCAGGGAAGTAATGAGCAGTTCTTC,CASQGQGSNEQFF
TRBJ1-2,-,-,TRBV7-9,TGTGCCAGCAGCCCAGTAGGAGGTGGCTACACCTTC,CASSPVGGGYTF
TRBJ2-7,-,-,TRBV28,TGTGCCAGCAGACGCCCGCGGAGCTACGAGCAGTACTTC,CASRRPRSYEQYF
TRBJ1-2,-,-,TRBV29-1,TGCAGCACTTCGACAGACACTAACTATGGCTACACCTTC,CSTSTDTNYGYTF
TRBJ2-1,few,TRBD2,TRBV10-3,TGTGCCATCACAAGAGGGACTAGCGGGAGAGATTACAATGAGCAGTTCTTC,CAITRGTSGRDYNEQFF
TRBJ2-1,-,TRBD1,TRBV7-3,TGTGCCAGCAGCCCTGGACAGGGAGGTCTCAATGAGCAGTTCTTC,CASSPGQGGLNEQFF
TRBJ2-7,-,TRBD1,TRBV6-5,TGTGCCAGCAGTTACGCCCCGGGACAGGGTTACGAGCAGTACTTC,CASSYAPGQGYEQYF
TRBJ2-7,-,TRBD1,TRBV7-9,TGTGCCAGCAGCTCCCGGGGTTGGGGACAGGGGTCCTACGAGCAGTACTTC,CASSSRGWGQGSYEQYF
TRBJ2-7,-,-,TRBV6-1,TGTGCCAGCAGTGAAGCGCTTTTGAGGTGGCCTCGCGGTTACGAGCAGTACTTC,CASSEALLRWPRGYEQYF
TRBJ2-1,-,TRBD2,TRBV7-9,TGTGCCAGCAGCTTAGTTATTTACGGCGGGAGGTTAACCTACAATGAGCAGTTCTTC,CASSLVIYGGRLTYNEQFF
TRBJ2-7,-,-,TRBV11-2,TGTGCCAGCAGCCTCCCCGGGCGCCAGGGCGAGCAGTACTTC,CASSLPGRQGEQYF
TRBJ2-2,-,TRBD1,TRBV7-9,TGTGCCAGCAGCGGGACAGAGGCGAACACCGGGGAGCTGTTTTTT,CASSGTEANTGELFF
TRBJ2-7,-,-,TRBV4-3,TGCGCCAGCAGCCAAGCGTGGAGCTCCTACGAGCAGTACTTC,CASSQAWSSYEQYF
TRBJ1-5,-,-,TRBV19,TGTGCCAGTAGTAATTACGATTTTAGCGGCAATCAGCCCCAGCATTTT,CASSNYDFSGNQPQHF
TRBJ1-5,-,-,TRBV19,TGTGCCAGTAGTTTTCGGGGAAACGGTCAGCCCCAGCATTTT,CASSFRGNGQPQHF
TRBJ2-1,-,TRBD2,TRBV6-1,TGTGCCAGCAGTGAGACTAGCGGGAGTGGTGAGCAGTTCTTC,CASSETSGSGEQFF
TRBJ2-7,-,-,TRBV6-5,TGTGCCAGCAGTCGGCAGGGCGAGCAGTACTTC,CASSRQGEQYF
TRBJ2-7,once,TRBD1,TRBV20-1,TGCAGTGGGGCAGCCGGGACAGGGATCCCCTTC,CSGAAGTGIPF
TRBJ2-1,once,TRBD2,TRBV7-8,TGTGCCAGCAGCTTAGGGGGGGGTGAGCAGTTCTTC,CASSLGGGEQFF
TRBJ2-7,-,TRBD1,TRBV10-3,TGTGCCATCAGTTACGGGACAGGGTCCTACGAGCAGTACTTC,CAISYGTGSYEQYF
TRBJ1-2,-,-,TRBV29-1,TGCAGCGCCGGGACTCTCGGCAACTATGGCTACACCTTC,CSAGTLGNYGYTF
TRBJ2-3,-,TRBD2,TRBV6-4,TGTGCCAGCAGTCGCGGGGGGGCAGGAGATACGCAGTATTTT,CASSRGGAGDTQYF
TRBJ1-2,-,TRBD1,TRBV19,TGTGCCAGTAGTATAGTAATGGCCGGGACAGGGGGCCAAGGCTACACCTTC,CASSIVMAGTGGQGYTF
TRBJ2-7,-,TRBD2,TRBV6-1,TGTGCCATTAGGGGCGGGGGGGCGGTGGGCGAGCAGTACTTC,CAIRGGGAVGEQYF
TRBJ2-3,once,-,TRBV10-3,TGTGCCATCAGTGAGGGTGAAGGGGATGGGGAGGTAGAGAATACGCAGTATTTT,CAISEGEGDGEVENTQYF
TRBJ2-6,-,-,TRBV5-4,TGTGCCAGCAGCCTCCGGGACTCTGGGGCCAACGTCCTGACTTTC,CASSLRDSGANVLTF
TRBJ2-7,-,TRBD2,TRBV7-2,TGTGCCAGCAGCTTAAAAGTCCCGGGACTAGCGGGAGGATACGAGCAGTACTTC,CASSLKVPGLAGGYEQYF
TRBJ1-5,once,-,TRBV4-2,TGTGCCAGCAGCCACCTCGACAGCGCCAATCAGCCCCAGCATTTT,CASSHLDSANQPQHF
TRBJ2-3,-,TRBD2,TRBV7-2,TGTGCCAGCAGCCCGACTAGCGGGCGCGATACGCAGTATTTT,CASSPTSGRDTQYF
TRBJ2-7,-,-,TRBV5-1,TGCGCCAGCAGCTTGGCCCTGGGGCTGGGCGAGCAGTACTTC,CASSLALGLGEQYF
TRBJ1-2,-,TRBD1,TRBV5-1,TGCGCCAGCAGCGTGGGACAGGGCGGTGGCTACACCTTC,CASSVGQGGGYTF
TRBJ2-7,-,-,TRBV6-5,TGTGCCAGCAGTTATAAGGGGGATTTTGGCGAGCAGTACTTC,CASSYKGDFGEQYF
TRBJ2-5,once,-,TRBV9,TGTGCCAGCAGCGCACCTAGGGGTCCGGAGACCCAGTACTTC,CASSAPRGPETQYF
TRBJ2-7,-,-,TRBV11-2,TGTGCCAGCAGCCGTGTTTTCAGGGGCGAGCAGTACTTC,CASSRVFRGEQYF
TRBJ2-7,-,-,TRBV19,TGTGCCAGTAGTATTTTTGCGCAAGCTGAATTTTACGAGCAGTACTTC,CASSIFAQAEFYEQYF